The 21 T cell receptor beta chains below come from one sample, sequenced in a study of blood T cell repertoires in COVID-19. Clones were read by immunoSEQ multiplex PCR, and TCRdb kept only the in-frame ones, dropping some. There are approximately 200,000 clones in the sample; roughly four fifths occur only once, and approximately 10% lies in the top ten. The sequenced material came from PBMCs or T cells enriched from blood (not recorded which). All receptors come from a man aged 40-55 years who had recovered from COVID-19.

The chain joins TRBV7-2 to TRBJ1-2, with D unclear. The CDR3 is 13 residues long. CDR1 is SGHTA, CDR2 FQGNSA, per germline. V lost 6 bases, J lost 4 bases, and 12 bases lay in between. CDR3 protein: CASRTPSFYGYTF. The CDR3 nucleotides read TGTGCCAGCAGGACTCCTTCTTTCTATGGCTACACCTTC.

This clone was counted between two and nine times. Written as DNA, the CDR3 is TGTGCCAGCTCACCAGGGACAAATGAAAAACTGTTTTTT. This codes for CASSPGTNEKLFF. The chain recombines TRBV18 with TRBJ1-4, with a tentative D call TRBD1 (6 bases). Trimming stripped 2 bases from V and 5 bases from J, with 6 bases between. The CDR3 totals 13 residues. Germline CDR1 KGHSH, CDR2 LQKENI. Full variable domain (rest looked up from reference TRBV18 and TRBJ1-4): NAGVMQNPRHLVRRRGQEARLRCSPMKGHSHVYWYRQLPEEGLKFMVYLQKENIIDESGMPKERFSAEFPKEGPSILRIQQVVRGDSAAYFCASSPGTNEKLFFGSGTQLSVL.

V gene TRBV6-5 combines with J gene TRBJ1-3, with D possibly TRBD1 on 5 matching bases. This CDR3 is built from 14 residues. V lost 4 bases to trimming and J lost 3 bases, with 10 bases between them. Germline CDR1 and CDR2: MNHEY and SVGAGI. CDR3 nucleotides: TGTGCCAGCAGTTTTCCGGGGGTTGGAAACACCATATATTTT. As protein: CASSFPGVGNTIYF.

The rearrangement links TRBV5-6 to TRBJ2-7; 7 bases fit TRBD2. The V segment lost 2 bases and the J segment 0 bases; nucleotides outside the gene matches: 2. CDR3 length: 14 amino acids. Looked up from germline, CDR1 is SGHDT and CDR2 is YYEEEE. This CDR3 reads CASSLAGRSYEQYF. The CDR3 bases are TGTGCCAGCAGCTTAGCGGGACGCTCCTACGAGCAGTACTTC.

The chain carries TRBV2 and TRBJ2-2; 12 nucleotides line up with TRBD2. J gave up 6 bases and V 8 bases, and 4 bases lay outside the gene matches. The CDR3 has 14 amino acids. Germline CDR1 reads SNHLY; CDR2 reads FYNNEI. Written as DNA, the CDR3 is TGTGCCAGCGCTCGACTAGCGGGAGCCGGGGAGCTGTTTTTT. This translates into CASARLAGAGELFF.

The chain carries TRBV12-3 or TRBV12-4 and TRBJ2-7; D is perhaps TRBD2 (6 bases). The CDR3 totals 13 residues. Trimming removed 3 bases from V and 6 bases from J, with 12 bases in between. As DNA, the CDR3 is TGTGCCAGCAGTTTCTCGGGAGCGAGCGAGCAGTACGTC. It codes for CASSFSGASEQYV.

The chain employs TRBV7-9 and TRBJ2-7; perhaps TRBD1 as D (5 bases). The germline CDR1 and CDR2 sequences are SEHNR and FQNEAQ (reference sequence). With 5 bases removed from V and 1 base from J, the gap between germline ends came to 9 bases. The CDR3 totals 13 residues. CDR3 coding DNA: TGTGCCAGCAGCATCAGGGATTCCTACGAGCAGTACGTC. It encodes CASSIRDSYEQYV.

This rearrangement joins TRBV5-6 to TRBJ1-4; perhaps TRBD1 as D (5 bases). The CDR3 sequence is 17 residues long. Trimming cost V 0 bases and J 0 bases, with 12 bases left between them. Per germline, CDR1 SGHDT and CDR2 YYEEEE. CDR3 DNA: TGTGCCAGCAGCTTGGGACAGTGGGTTGCAACTAATGAAAAACTGTTTTTT. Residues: CASSLGQWVATNEKLFF.

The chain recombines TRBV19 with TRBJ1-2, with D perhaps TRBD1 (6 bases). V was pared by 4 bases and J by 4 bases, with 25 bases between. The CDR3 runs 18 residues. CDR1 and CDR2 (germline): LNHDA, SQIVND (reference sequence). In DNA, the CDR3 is TGTGCCAGTAGTAAGTGGGCGGACAGAGAACATCTCGGCTATGGCTACACCTTC. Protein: CASSKWADREHLGYGYTF.

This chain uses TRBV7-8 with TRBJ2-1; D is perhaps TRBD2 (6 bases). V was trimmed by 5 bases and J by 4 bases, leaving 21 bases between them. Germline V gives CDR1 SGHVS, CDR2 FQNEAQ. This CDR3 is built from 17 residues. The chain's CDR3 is CASSPTIGTRRYNEQFF. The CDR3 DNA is TGTGCCAGCAGCCCGACAATAGGGACTCGGAGGTACAATGAGCAGTTCTTC.

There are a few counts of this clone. CDR3 loop: CASTRPGQGTVGYTF. DNA of the CDR3: TGTGCCAGCACACGTCCGGGACAGGGTACGGTTGGCTACACCTTC. V and J are TRBV28 and TRBJ1-2; 9 nucleotides line up with TRBD1. V was clipped by 7 bases and J by 7 bases; unmatched bases: 13. Germline CDR1 is MDHEN and CDR2 is SYDVKM. The CDR3 totals 15 residues.

CDR3 coding DNA: TGCGCCAGCAATCAGGGGCAGAACACTGAAGCTTTCTTT. Translating it yields CASNQGQNTEAFF. The chain combines TRBV10-2 with TRBJ1-1; perhaps TRBD1 as D (6 bases). CDR1 is WSHSY, CDR2 SAAADI, per germline. The CDR3 length is 13 residues. The germline V and J ends were trimmed by 7 bases and 1 base, with 10 bases remaining between them.

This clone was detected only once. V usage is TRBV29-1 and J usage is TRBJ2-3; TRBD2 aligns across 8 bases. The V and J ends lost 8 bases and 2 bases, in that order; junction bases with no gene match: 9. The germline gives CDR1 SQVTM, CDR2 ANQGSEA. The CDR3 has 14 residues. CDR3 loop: CSTGSGTYTDTQYF. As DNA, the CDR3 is TGCAGCACCGGTAGCGGGACTTACACAGATACGCAGTATTTT.

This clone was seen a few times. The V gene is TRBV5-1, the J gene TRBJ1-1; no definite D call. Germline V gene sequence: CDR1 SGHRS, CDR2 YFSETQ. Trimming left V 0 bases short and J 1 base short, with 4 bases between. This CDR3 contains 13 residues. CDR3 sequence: CASSLDRNTEAFF. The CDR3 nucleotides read TGCGCCAGCAGCTTGGACAGGAACACTGAAGCTTTCTTT.

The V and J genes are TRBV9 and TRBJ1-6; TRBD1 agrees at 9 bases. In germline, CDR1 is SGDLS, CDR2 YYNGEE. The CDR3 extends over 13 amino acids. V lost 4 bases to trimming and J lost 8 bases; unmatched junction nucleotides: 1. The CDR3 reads CASSRDRDSPLHF. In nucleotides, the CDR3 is TGTGCCAGCAGCCGGGACAGGGATTCACCCCTCCACTTT.

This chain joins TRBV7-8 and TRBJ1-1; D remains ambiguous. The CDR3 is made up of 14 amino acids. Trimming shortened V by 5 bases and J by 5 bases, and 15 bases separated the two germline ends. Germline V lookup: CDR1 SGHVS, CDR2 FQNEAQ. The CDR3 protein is CASSLAGAETEAFF. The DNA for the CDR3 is TGTGCCAGCAGCCTCGCGGGCGCCGAAACTGAAGCTTTCTTT.

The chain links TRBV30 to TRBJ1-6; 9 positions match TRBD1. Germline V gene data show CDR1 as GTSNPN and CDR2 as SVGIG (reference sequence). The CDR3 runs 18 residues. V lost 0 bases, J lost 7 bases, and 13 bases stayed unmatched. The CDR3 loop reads CAWSVGVDRGQGNSPLHF. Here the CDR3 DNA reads TGTGCCTGGAGTGTAGGAGTTGATCGTGGACAGGGGAATTCACCCCTCCACTTT.

The CDR3 is CASSHRIGQGSSNEQFF. CDR3 sequence (DNA): TGTGCCAGCAGCCACCGTATAGGACAGGGGTCTAGCAATGAGCAGTTCTTC. The chain recombines TRBV7-3 with TRBJ2-1; 9 bases agree with TRBD1. With V trimmed by 5 bases and J by 6 bases, 14 bases remained unmatched. The CDR3 loop spans 17 amino acids. Germline V gene lookup returns CDR1 SGHTA and CDR2 FQGTGA.

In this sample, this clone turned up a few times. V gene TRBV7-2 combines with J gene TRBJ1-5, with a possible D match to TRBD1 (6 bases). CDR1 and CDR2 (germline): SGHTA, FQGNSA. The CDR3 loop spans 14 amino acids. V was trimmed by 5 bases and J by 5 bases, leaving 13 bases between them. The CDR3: CASSHDRTYQPQHF. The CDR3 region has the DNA TGTGCCAGCAGCCATGACAGGACTTATCAGCCCCAGCATTTT. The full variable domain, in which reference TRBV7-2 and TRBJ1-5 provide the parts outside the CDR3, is GAGVSQSPSNKVTEKGKDVELRCDPISGHTALYWYRQSLGQGLEFLIYFQGNSAPDKSGLPSDRFSAERTGGSVSTLTIQRTQQEDSAVYLCASSHDRTYQPQHFGDGTRLSIL.

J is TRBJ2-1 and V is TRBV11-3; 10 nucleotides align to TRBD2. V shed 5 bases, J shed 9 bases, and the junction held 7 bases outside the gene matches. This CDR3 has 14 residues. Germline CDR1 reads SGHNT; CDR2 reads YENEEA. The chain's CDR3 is CASSPSASGSEQFF. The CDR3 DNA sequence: TGTGCCAGCAGCCCCTCCGCTAGCGGGAGTGAGCAGTTCTTC.

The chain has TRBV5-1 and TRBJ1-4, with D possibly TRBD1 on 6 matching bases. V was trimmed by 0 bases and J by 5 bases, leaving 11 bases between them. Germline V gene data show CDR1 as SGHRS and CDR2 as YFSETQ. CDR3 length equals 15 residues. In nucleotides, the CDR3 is TGCGCCAGCAGCTTGGCCGCCAGGGGAAATGAAAAACTGTTTTTT. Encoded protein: CASSLAARGNEKLFF.